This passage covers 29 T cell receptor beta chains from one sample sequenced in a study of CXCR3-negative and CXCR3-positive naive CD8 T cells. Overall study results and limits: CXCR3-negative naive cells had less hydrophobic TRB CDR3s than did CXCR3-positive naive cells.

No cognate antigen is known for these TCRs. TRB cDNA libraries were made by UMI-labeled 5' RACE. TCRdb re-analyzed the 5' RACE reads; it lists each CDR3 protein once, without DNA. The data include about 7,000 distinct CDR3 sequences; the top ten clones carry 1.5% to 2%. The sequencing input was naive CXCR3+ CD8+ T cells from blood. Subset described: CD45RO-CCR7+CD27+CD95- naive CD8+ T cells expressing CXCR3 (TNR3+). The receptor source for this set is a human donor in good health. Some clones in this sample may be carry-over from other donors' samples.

The CDR3: CASSIGLAGTYEQYF. The genes are TRBV5-1 and TRBJ2-7; TCRdb outputs TRBD2, but without DNA this stays unchecked. This CDR3 has 15 residues. Germline V gene data show CDR1 as SGHRS and CDR2 as YFSETQ.

The CDR3 is CASSRQHRANTEAFF. V and J are TRBV6-5 and TRBJ1-1; there is no DNA to check the TCRdb D call of TRBD1. There are 15 residues in the CDR3. Germline loops: CDR1 MNHEY, CDR2 SVGAGI.

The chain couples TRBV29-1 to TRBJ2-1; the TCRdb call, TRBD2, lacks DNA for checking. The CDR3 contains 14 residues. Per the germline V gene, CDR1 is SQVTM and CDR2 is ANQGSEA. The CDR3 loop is CSGPLEGTYNEQFF.

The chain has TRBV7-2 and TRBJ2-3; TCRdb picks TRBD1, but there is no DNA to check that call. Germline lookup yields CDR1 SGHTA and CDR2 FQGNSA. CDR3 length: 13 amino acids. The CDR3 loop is CASRNPGTDTQYF. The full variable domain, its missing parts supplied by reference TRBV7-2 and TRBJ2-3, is GAGVSQSPSNKVTEKGKDVELRCDPISGHTALYWYRQSLGQGLEFLIYFQGNSAPDKSGLPSDRFSAERTGGSVSTLTIQRTQQEDSAVYLCASRNPGTDTQYFGPGTRLTVL.

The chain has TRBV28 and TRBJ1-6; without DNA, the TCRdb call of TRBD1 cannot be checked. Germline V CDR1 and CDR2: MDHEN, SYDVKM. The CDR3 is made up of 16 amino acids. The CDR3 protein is CASKGEEHSYNSPLHF.

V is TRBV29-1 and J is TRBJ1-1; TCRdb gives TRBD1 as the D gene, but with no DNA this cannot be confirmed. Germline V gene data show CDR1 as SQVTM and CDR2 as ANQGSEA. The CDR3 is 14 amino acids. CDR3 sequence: CSVDGARLNTEAFF.

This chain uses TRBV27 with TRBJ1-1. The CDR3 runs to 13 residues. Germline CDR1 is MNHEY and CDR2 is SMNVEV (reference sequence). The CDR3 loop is CASSDIGRTEAFF.

CDR3 residues: CASSVGTKLPTNYGYTF. The rearrangement joins TRBV9 to TRBJ1-2. This CDR3 contains 17 residues. Germline-derived CDR1 and CDR2 are SGDLS and YYNGEE.

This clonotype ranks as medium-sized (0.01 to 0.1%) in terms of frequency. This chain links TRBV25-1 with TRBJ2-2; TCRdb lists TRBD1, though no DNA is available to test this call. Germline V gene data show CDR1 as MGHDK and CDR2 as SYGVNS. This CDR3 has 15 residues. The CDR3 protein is CASSEGTVNTGELFF.

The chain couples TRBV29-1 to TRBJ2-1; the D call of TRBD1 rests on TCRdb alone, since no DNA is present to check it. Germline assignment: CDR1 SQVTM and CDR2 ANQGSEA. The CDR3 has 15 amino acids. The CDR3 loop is CSASSGTDPYNEQFF.

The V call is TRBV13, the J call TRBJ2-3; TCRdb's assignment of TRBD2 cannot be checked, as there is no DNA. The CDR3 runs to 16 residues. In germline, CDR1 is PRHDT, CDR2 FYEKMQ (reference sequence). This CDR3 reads CASSLGLAGSTDTQYF.

This CDR3 is CASSLTGAYEQYF. V is TRBV28 and J is TRBJ2-7; TCRdb indicates TRBD1, and absent DNA this call remains unverified. CDR3 length: 13 amino acids. Germline CDR1 MDHEN, CDR2 SYDVKM.

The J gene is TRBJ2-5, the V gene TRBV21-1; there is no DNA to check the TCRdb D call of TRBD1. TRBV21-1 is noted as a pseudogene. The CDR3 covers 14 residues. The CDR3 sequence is CASSKGGGEETQYF.

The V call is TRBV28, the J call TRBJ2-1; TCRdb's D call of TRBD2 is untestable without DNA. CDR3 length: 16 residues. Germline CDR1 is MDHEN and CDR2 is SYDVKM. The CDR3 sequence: CASSLRSLAGVYEQFF.

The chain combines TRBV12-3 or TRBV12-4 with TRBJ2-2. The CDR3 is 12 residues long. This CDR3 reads CASSFVGGELFF.

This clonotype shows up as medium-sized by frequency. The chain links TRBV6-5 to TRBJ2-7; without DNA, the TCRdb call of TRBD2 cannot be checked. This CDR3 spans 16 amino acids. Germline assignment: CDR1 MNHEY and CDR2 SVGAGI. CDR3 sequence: CASSYGRALVSHEQYF.

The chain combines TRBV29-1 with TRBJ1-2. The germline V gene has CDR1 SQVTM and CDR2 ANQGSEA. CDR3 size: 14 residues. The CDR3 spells CSVEKTTLNYGYTF. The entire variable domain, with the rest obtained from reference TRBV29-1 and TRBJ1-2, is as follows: SAVISQKPSRDICQRGTSLTIQCQVDSQVTMMFWYRQQPGQSLTLIATANQGSEATYESGFVIDKFPISRPNLTFSTLTVSNMSPEDSSIYLCSVEKTTLNYGYTFGSGTRLTVV.

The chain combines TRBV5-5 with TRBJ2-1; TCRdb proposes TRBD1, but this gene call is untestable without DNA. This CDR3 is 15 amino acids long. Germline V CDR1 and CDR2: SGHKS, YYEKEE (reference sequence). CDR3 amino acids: CASSLLTGVVGEQFF.

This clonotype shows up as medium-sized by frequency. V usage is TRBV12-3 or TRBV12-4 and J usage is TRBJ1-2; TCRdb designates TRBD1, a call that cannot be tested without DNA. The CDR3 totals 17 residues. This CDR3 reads CASSFLAGTGGDDGYTF.

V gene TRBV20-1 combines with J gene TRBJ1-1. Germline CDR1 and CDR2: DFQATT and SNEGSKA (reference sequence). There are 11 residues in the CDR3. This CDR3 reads CSAPTSTEAFF.

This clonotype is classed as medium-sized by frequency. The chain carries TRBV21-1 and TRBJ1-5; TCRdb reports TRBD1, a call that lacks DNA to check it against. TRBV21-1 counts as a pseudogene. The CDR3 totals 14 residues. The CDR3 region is CASTPPRGNQPQHF.

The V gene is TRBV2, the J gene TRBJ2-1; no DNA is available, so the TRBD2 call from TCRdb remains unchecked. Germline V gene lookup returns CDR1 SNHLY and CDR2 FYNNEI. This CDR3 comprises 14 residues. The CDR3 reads CASSVPTTNNEQFF.

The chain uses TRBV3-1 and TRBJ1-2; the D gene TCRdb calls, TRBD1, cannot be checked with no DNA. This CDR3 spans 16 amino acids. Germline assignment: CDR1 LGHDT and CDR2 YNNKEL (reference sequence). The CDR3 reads CASRLESGGAIYGYTF.

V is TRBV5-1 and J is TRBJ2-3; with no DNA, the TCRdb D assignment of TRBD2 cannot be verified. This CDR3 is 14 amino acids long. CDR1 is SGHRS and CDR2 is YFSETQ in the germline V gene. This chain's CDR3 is CASSMEGLTDTQYF.

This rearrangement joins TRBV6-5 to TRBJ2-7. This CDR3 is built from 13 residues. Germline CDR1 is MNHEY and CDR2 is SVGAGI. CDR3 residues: CASGETASYEQYF.

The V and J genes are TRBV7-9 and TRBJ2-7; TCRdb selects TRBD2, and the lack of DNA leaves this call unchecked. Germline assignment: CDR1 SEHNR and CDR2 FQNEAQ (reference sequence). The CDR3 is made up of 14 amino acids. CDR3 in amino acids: CASSASGITYEQYF.

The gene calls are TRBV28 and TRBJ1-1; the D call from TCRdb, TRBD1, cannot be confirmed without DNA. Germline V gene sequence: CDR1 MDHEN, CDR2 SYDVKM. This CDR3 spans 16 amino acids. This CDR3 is CASSYTGYPYDTEAFF.

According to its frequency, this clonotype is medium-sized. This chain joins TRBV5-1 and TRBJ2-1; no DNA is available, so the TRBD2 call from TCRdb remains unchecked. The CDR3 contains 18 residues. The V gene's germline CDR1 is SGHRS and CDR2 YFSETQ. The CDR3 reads CASSLLGTSGISYNEQFF.

CDR3: CASSQSFSYGYTF. V and J are TRBV16 and TRBJ1-2. The CDR3 runs to 13 residues. From germline, CDR1 is KGHSY and CDR2 FQNENV.